This record covers a single T cell receptor beta chain. Sequencing used immunoSEQ multiplex PCR; TCRdb keeps in-frame clones, though not all of them. In the table there are roughly 200,000 clones, around 84% of which are singletons. Germline assignment: CDR1 MNHEY and CDR2 SMNVEV (reference sequence). The J segment lost 9 bases and the V segment lost 5 bases, leaving 12 bases of the junction unmatched. The CDR3 loop spans 14 amino acids. The source of the sample is a study of blood T cell repertoires in COVID-19. The sample was peripheral blood. V gene TRBV27 combines with J gene TRBJ1-2; 7 bases match TRBD1. This receptor was identified in a man in his fifties or sixties with acute or convalescent COVID-19. The CDR3 nucleotides are TGTGCCAGCAGTCCCCTCAGGGGGGCCGGTAGCTACACCTTC. Translating gives CASSPLRGAGSYTF.